Listed here are 24 T cell receptor beta chains from one sample, sequenced in a study of cytomegalovirus exposure and HLA in healthy donors. Measured with immunoSEQ multiplex PCR; TCRdb has only the in-frame clones, and not every one. The sample records fewer than 60,000 clones, about 88% being singletons. The sample comprised PBMCs. The receptor source for this set is a woman aged 18-35 years in good health and CMV-seronegative.

The chain carries TRBV28 and TRBJ1-2, with D unresolved. The V and J ends lost 5 bases and 7 bases respectively, with 11 bases between them. The V gene's germline CDR1 is MDHEN and CDR2 SYDVKM. This CDR3 region has 12 residues. The CDR3 coding sequence is TGTGCCAGCAGTCCCAGCGGGCTTGGCTACACCTTC. It encodes CASSPSGLGYTF.

The chain uses TRBV9 and TRBJ2-2; 10 nucleotides match TRBD2. Germline-derived CDR1 and CDR2 are SGDLS and YYNGEE. CDR3 length: 16 residues. The V and J ends lost 0 bases and 4 bases, in that order; junction bases with no gene match: 3. CDR3 bases: TGTGCCAGCAGCGTAGGGCTAGCGGGAGCCACCGGGGAGCTGTTTTTT. Residues: CASSVGLAGATGELFF.

The CDR3 sequence: CASRYSNQPQHF. The CDR3 DNA reads TGTGCCAGCAGGTATAGCAATCAGCCCCAGCATTTT. J is TRBJ1-5 and V is TRBV28; D ambiguous. The V gene's germline CDR1 is MDHEN and CDR2 SYDVKM. The CDR3 is 12 amino acids. V gave up 6 bases and J gave up 0 bases, with 3 bases separating them.

This chain links TRBV27 with TRBJ1-2; D call uncertain. Germline lookup yields CDR1 MNHEY and CDR2 SMNVEV (reference sequence). The CDR3 covers 14 residues. V dropped 6 bases and J dropped 8 bases, with 19 bases sitting between them. The CDR3, as DNA: TGTGCCAGCAGCCCCAGCGGGAATGTCCCGGGCTACACCTTC. The encoded protein is CASSPSGNVPGYTF.

The gene calls are TRBV5-1 and TRBJ2-3, with D maybe TRBD2 (7 bases). Trimming left V 2 bases short and J 4 bases short, with 20 bases between. CDR3 length: 17 amino acids. Germline V CDR1 and CDR2: SGHRS, YFSETQ. The CDR3 protein is CASSLGGGLFRADTQYF. The CDR3 DNA is TGCGCCAGCAGCTTAGGGGGAGGGCTCTTCCGGGCAGATACGCAGTATTTT.

The gene calls are TRBV5-8 and TRBJ1-2, with 7 bases identical to TRBD1. CDR3 length: 16 amino acids. Germline CDR1 and CDR2: SGHTS and YDEGEE. The trim removed 0 bases at V and 5 bases at J, leaving 10 bases unmatched. The CDR3 sequence: CASSLEGAKYGYGYTF. The CDR3 DNA reads as TGTGCCAGCAGCTTGGAGGGGGCTAAGTATGGATATGGCTACACCTTC.

The gene calls are TRBV13 and TRBJ2-3; TRBD2 agrees at 8 bases. The germline V gene encodes CDR1 PRHDT and CDR2 FYEKMQ (reference sequence). The CDR3 loop spans 18 amino acids. Trimming took 4 bases from V and 2 from J; bases not matched to a gene: 14. Here the CDR3 reads CASSSDRGSGAPTDTQYF. In DNA form, the CDR3 reads TGTGCCAGCAGCTCGGATCGCGGTAGCGGGGCCCCCACAGATACGCAGTATTTT.

This rearrangement joins TRBV7-2 to TRBJ2-5, with D uncertain. CDR3 length: 17 residues. The V gene lost 4 bases and the J gene lost 1 base, with 19 bases spanning the gap. Germline CDR1 reads SGHTA; CDR2 reads FQGNSA. The CDR3 region has the DNA TGTGCCAGCAGCTCCGGAAGCTCAAGCGCTCCCCAAGAGACCCAGTACTTC. Its translation is CASSSGSSSAPQETQYF.

The V and J genes are TRBV4-2 and TRBJ2-3, with a weak D call TRBD2 (6 bases). V lost 0 bases, J lost 0 bases, and 13 bases lay in between. The CDR3 sequence is 17 residues long. The germline CDR1 and CDR2 sequences are LGHNA and YNFKEQ. The CDR3 DNA is TGTGCCAGCAGCCAAGATCAAAGGGGACTGAGCACAGATACGCAGTATTTT. Amino acids: CASSQDQRGLSTDTQYF.

The chain is built from TRBV30 and TRBJ1-5; possibly TRBD1 for D (6 bases). Germline lookup yields CDR1 GTSNPN and CDR2 SVGIG (reference sequence). The CDR3 is 13 amino acids. Between the trimmed V and J ends, which lost 6 bases and 4 bases, there was a span of 13 bases. For the CDR3, the DNA is TGTGCCTGTTATGAAGGGGGAAATCAGCCCCAGCATTTT. Protein sequence: CACYEGGNQPQHF.

As to this clone: The identical CDR3 is also encoded by other nucleotide sequences in the sample. This sequence joins TRBV9 and TRBJ2-3; D is uncertain. Trimming removed 0 bases at V and 0 bases at J, with 5 bases between. Germline CDR1 SGDLS, CDR2 YYNGEE. The CDR3 length is 14 residues. The CDR3 DNA is TGTGCCAGCAGCGTAGTCGGGAGCACAGATACGCAGTATTTT. This sequence encodes CASSVVGSTDTQYF.

The CDR3 coding sequence is TGTGCCAGCAGCATCCCGGCGCCACTAGCGGGAGATTTTACAGGGTGGTACAATGAGCAGTTCTTC. Its translation: CASSIPAPLAGDFTGWYNEQFF. This chain uses TRBV21-1 with TRBJ2-1; TRBD2 is taken as the D call from the table, unchecked against the DNA. TRBV21-1 is a recognized pseudogene. The CDR3 extends over 22 amino acids.

Only one count was recorded for this clone. The chain is built from TRBV4-1 and TRBJ2-7; unclear D gene. The CDR3 loop spans 15 amino acids. Trimming left V 1 base short and J 2 bases short, with 12 bases between. Germline lookup yields CDR1 MGHRA and CDR2 YSYEKL. CDR3 nucleotide sequence: TGCGCCAGCAGCCAAGGGAACAGCCCTACCTACGAGCAGTACTTC. This translates into CASSQGNSPTYEQYF.

The rearrangement links TRBV5-1 to TRBJ2-1; 10 nucleotides align to TRBD2. Germline V CDR1 and CDR2: SGHRS, YFSETQ. The trim removed 4 bases at V and 5 bases at J, leaving 6 bases unmatched. CDR3 size: 15 residues. The CDR3 sequence: CASSPTSGADNEQFF. The CDR3 region has the DNA TGCGCCAGCAGCCCTACTAGCGGGGCAGACAATGAGCAGTTCTTC.

V gene TRBV11-2 combines with J gene TRBJ2-5, with TRBD1 identical over 7 bases. This CDR3 region has 16 residues. V was clipped by 5 bases and J by 4 bases; unmatched bases: 13. Germline CDR1 SGHAT, CDR2 FQNNGV. The CDR3 nucleotides read TGTGCCAGCAGCCCCCCGACAGGGAAGGGTCGAGAGACCCAGTACTTC. It yields the protein CASSPPTGKGRETQYF. Supplemented by reference TRBV11-2 and TRBJ2-5, the full variable domain reads EAGVAQSPRYKIIEKRQSVAFWCNPISGHATLYWYQQILGQGPKLLIQFQNNGVVDDSQLPKDRFSAERLKGVDSTLKIQPAKLEDSAVYLCASSPPTGKGRETQYFGPGTRLLVL.

The chain is built from TRBV7-8 and TRBJ1-2, with 8 bases fitting TRBD1. CDR3 length: 15 residues. Germline V gene sequence: CDR1 SGHVS, CDR2 FQNEAQ. The J segment lost 6 bases and the V segment lost 0 bases, leaving 6 bases of the junction unmatched. The CDR3, as DNA: TGTGCCAGCAGCTTAGCGACAGGGGTGAGCCATGGCTACACCTTC. It translates to CASSLATGVSHGYTF.

The V and J genes are TRBV5-1 and TRBJ2-3, with a weak D call TRBD2 (5 bases). The CDR3 consists of 16 residues. Trimming removed 4 bases from V and 3 bases from J, with 18 bases in between. Per germline, CDR1 SGHRS and CDR2 YFSETQ. The CDR3 loop reads CASSLAGISGTDTQYF. The CDR3 DNA follows: TGCGCCAGCAGCCTTGCGGGCATCTCGGGGACAGATACGCAGTATTTT.

The chain links TRBV6-5 to TRBJ1-2; TRBD1 agrees at 8 bases. The CDR3 sequence is 13 residues long. J gave up 8 bases and V 1 base, and 3 bases lay outside the gene matches. Germline V lookup: CDR1 MNHEY, CDR2 SVGAGI. The CDR3 nucleotides read TGTGCCAGCAGTTACTACAGGGGGTCCGGCTACACCTTC. Residues: CASSYYRGSGYTF.

This clone appeared once. V is TRBV10-2 and J is TRBJ2-2; 9 nucleotides agree with TRBD2. Per the germline V gene, CDR1 is WSHSY and CDR2 is SAAADI. V lost 6 bases and J lost 0; bases outside the gene matches: 11. This CDR3 comprises 18 residues. In DNA form, the CDR3 reads TGCGCCAGCAGGGCCCCATTAGCGGGAGATACGAACACCGGGGAGCTGTTTTTT. Its protein product is CASRAPLAGDTNTGELFF.

The gene calls are TRBV6-1 and TRBJ1-5; possible D gene TRBD1, 5 bases. Germline-derived CDR1 and CDR2 are MNHNS and SASEGT. The CDR3 length is 13 residues. V lost 7 bases and J 6 bases, leaving 13 bases between the germline ends. Written as DNA, the CDR3 is TGTGCCAGCAACGAAGGAGGGGCTCAGCCCCAGCATTTT. Its translation: CASNEGGAQPQHF.

V is TRBV20-1 and J is TRBJ2-7; TRBD1 is a possible D gene (5 bases). The CDR3 is made up of 11 amino acids. Germline CDR1 is DFQATT and CDR2 is SNEGSKA (reference sequence). V was pared by 3 bases and J by 4 bases, with 7 bases between. The CDR3 loop is CSARGPYEQYF. For the CDR3, the DNA is TGCAGTGCTAGGGGGCCGTACGAGCAGTACTTC.

This clone was picked up one time. The chain carries TRBV18 and TRBJ2-1; 12 bases align to TRBD2. In germline, CDR1 is KGHSH, CDR2 LQKENI. V was clipped by 3 bases and J by 7 bases; unmatched bases: 4. The CDR3 has 15 amino acids. The CDR3 here is CASSPQGLAGNEQFF. The DNA of the CDR3 is TGTGCCAGCTCACCTCAAGGACTAGCGGGGAATGAGCAGTTCTTC.

This chain connects TRBV5-4 to TRBJ2-7; 7 bases are shared with TRBD1. This CDR3 region has 12 residues. The V gene end was trimmed by 4 bases and the J gene end by 5 bases; junction bases not matched to a gene: 3. Germline V gives CDR1 SGHNT, CDR2 YYREEE (reference sequence). CDR3 in DNA: TGTGCCAGCAGCGACGACAGGGACGAGCAGTACTTC. Translation gives CASSDDRDEQYF.

On this clone itself: The same CDR3 is also encoded by other DNA sequences in this sample. This chain links TRBV19 with TRBJ2-7; 11 nucleotides agree with TRBD1. Germline lookup yields CDR1 LNHDA and CDR2 SQIVND (reference sequence). This CDR3 has 15 amino acids. V gave up 3 bases and J gave up 1 base; unmatched junction bases: 2. The CDR3 DNA is TGTGCCAGTAGTATGGGGACAGGGGGGTCCTACGAGCAGTACTTC. This translates into CASSMGTGGSYEQYF.